The present entry profiles one T cell receptor beta chain with its context. The table came from immunoSEQ multiplex PCR; TCRdb's copy has only in-frame clones and leaves some out. The sample has 90,000 to 140,000 clones, approximately 83% seen once. The CDR3 length is 13 residues. Germline V gene lookup returns CDR1 GTSNPN and CDR2 SVGIG (reference sequence). The J segment lost 2 bases and the V segment lost 2 bases, leaving 1 base of the junction unmatched. This sample is drawn from a study of blood T cell repertoires in COVID-19. The chain combines TRBV30 with TRBJ2-3; 7 bases fit TRBD2. Sample: peripheral blood. The TCR sequence derives from a middle-aged man with acute or convalescent COVID-19. The CDR3 DNA reads as TGTGCCTGGAGTCGGGACTACACAGATACGCAGTATTTT. This gives the protein CAWSRDYTDTQYF.